These T cell receptor beta chains were read from a single sample in a study of control samples from healthy donors and cancer patients. Profiling relied on immunoSEQ multiplex PCR, and the TCRdb table lists in-frame clones only, not all of them. Altogether about 9,700 clones are present, roughly 90% being singletons, with the ten largest covering roughly 22%. The sequenced material came from PBMCs. The origin of the receptors is a man between 60 and 75 years old with colorectal cancer. Both conserved end residues are part of each CDR3. Fields, in order: V gene, CDR3 length, clone size, CDR3 protein. Size is stated for part of the rows, as once, few or many counts, or as a class when the clone is expanded.

TRBV19	13	-	CASSETLQGTQHF
TRBV5-1	17	-	CASSLRAGAGTQETQYF
TRBV3-1/TRBV3-2	18	once	CASSQHGYRVQGADTQYF
TRBV12-3/TRBV12-4	12	-	CASSFDIYEQYF
TRBV19	17	once	CASSILLMGVANEKLFF
TRBV28	15	-	CATQKRGAGTDTQYF
TRBV19	14	-	CASSIAIGPFGQYF
TRBV30	15	few	CAWSVAQGGNQPQHF
TRBV4-2	13	-	CASSQGGEETQYF
TRBV4-1	15	-	CASSRDNREGTEAFF
TRBV19	17	-	CASSIDPRTGGNSPLHF
TRBV27	14	few	CASRAGLFPREQYF
TRBV7-2	15	-	CASSLGSHQNNEQFF
TRBV28	14	-	CASSPQYQGRKAFF
TRBV3-1/TRBV3-2	16	once	CASSQLRAGGGSPLHF
TRBV18	13	few	CASSSTANEKLFF
TRBV6-5	14	-	CASSQRQRTDTQYF
TRBV7-9	14	-	CASSLGTGGHGYTF
TRBV4-1	18	-	CASSRGLAGGSSYNEQFF
TRBV15	15	-	CATSRGTGDYTEAFF
TRBV19	16	-	CASNPLDRVGNQPQHF